This entry is about one T cell receptor (beta chain). The data were obtained in a study of blood T cell repertoires in COVID-19. In germline, CDR1 is SQVTM, CDR2 ANQGSEA. Trimming shortened V by 0 bases and J by 3 bases, and 15 bases separated the two germline ends. The CDR3 is made up of 16 amino acids. Clones were sequenced by immunoSEQ multiplex PCR, and TCRdb holds only the in-frame ones, with some missing. The table lists about 180,000 clones, roughly 86% of them singletons. Input material: peripheral blood. The chain uses TRBV29-1 and TRBJ1-3, with D uncertain. The TCR originated in a man aged 40-49 years with active or convalescent COVID-19. Written as DNA, the CDR3 is TGCAGCGTTGAAGATAGGAAGGTGGAGAATGGAAACACCATATATTTT. Residues: CSVEDRKVENGNTIYF.